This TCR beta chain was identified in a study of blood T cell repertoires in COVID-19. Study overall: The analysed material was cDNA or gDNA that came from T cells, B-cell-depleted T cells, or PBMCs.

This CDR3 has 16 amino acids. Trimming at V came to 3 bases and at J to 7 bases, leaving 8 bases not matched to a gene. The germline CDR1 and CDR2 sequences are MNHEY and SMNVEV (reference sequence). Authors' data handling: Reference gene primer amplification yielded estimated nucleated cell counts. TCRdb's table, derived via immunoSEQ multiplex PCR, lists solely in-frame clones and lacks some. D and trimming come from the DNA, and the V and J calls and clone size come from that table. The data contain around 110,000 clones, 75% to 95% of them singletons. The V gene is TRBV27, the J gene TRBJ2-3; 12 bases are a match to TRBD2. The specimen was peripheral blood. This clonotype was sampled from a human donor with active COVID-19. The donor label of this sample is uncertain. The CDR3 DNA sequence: TGTGCCAGCAGTTTGGCGACTAGCGGGGGCCCCAATACGCAGTATTTT. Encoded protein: CASSLATSGGPNTQYF.